A single sample gave rise to the 4 T cell receptor beta chains below, sequenced in a study of tumour-infiltrating T cells in Burkitt lymphoma. Produced via immunoSEQ multiplex PCR; TCRdb's table is partial and in-frame only. In the table there are about 5,600 clones, approximately 15% of which are singletons. Sequencing was done on a sample of tumor tissue. The receptor source for this set is a human donor with diffuse large B-cell lymphoma.

This clone turned up a few times. The J gene is TRBJ2-1, the V gene TRBV30; D call uncertain. Trimming cost V 1 base and J 6 bases, with 10 bases left between them. Germline V gives CDR1 GTSNPN, CDR2 SVGIG (reference sequence). The CDR3 is 13 residues long. CDR3 in amino acids: CAWSGGTRNEQFF. The CDR3 nucleotides are TGTGCCTGGAGTGGGGGAACCCGCAATGAGCAGTTCTTC. The full variable domain, with the rest looked up from reference TRBV30 and TRBJ2-1, is SQTIHQWPATLVQPVGSPLSLECTVEGTSNPNLYWYRQAAGRGLQLLFYSVGIGQISSEVPQNLSASRPQDRQFILSSKKLLLSDSGFYLCAWSGGTRNEQFFGPGTRLTVL.

About this clone itself: A much larger clone is a single base away; this may be a read error. This CDR3 is also generated by other DNA sequences in the sample. The gene calls are TRBV28 and TRBJ1-5; D remains ambiguous. This CDR3 spans 14 amino acids. V was shortened by 2 bases and J by 4 bases, with 9 bases between the two germline ends. Germline loops: CDR1 MDHEN, CDR2 SYDVKM. This CDR3 is CASSLLTSNQPQHF. Written as DNA, the CDR3 is TGTGCCAGCAGTTTACTAACCTCAAATCAGCCCCAGCATTTT.

This clone was picked up a small number of times. The chain carries TRBV5-6 and TRBJ1-5; D call uncertain. The ends were cut back, 1 base at V and 3 bases at J, with 14 bases in the middle. The CDR3 runs 16 residues. CDR1 is SGHDT, CDR2 YYEEEE, per germline. This CDR3 is CASSLFGQDSNQPQHF. CDR3 bases: TGTGCCAGCAGCTTGTTCGGGCAGGACTCCAATCAGCCCCAGCATTTT. Based on the CDR3 plus reference TRBV5-6 and TRBJ1-5, the full variable domain is DAGVTQSPTHLIKTRGQQVTLRCSPKSGHDTVSWYQQALGQGPQFIFQYYEEEERQRGNFPDRFSGHQFPNYSSELNVNALLLGDSALYLCASSLFGQDSNQPQHFGDGTRLSIL.

This clone was recorded a few times. The chain carries TRBV7-2 and TRBJ2-3, with D hard to call. The germline V gene has CDR1 SGHTA and CDR2 FQGNSA. The CDR3 length is 14 residues. V was clipped by 3 bases and J by 2 bases, with 9 bases between them. CDR3 coding DNA: TGTGCCAGCAGCTTCATTACGGTCACAGATACGCAGTATTTT. Translation: CASSFITVTDTQYF.